This passage covers 9 T cell receptor beta chains from one sample sequenced in a study of blood T cell repertoires in COVID-19. The method was immunoSEQ multiplex PCR; TCRdb's version includes in-frame clones alone and lacks a portion of them. The sample records some 120,000 clones, about nine tenths being singletons. The specimen was peripheral blood. These receptor sequences come from a human donor with active COVID-19. The donor label of this sample is uncertain.

J is TRBJ1-3 and V is TRBV18; TRBD1 aligns across 8 bases. The CDR3 contains 20 residues. Germline V gene sequence: CDR1 KGHSH, CDR2 LQKENI. Trimming took 2 bases from V and 0 from J; bases not matched to a gene: 15. This chain's CDR3 is CASSPYSGQGYENSGNTIYF. The CDR3, as DNA: TGTGCCAGCTCACCATATTCCGGACAGGGATATGAAAACTCTGGAAACACCATATATTTT.

The rearrangement uses TRBV5-4 and TRBJ2-1, with 9 positions matching TRBD2. The V and J ends lost 8 bases and 6 bases, in that order; junction bases with no gene match: 6. This CDR3 contains 13 residues. Germline assignment: CDR1 SGHNT and CDR2 YYREEE (reference sequence). CDR3 loop: CASKRGALNEQFF. In DNA, the CDR3 is TGTGCCAGTAAGCGGGGGGCACTCAATGAGCAGTTCTTC. Using reference TRBV5-4 and TRBJ2-1 for the parts outside the CDR3, the full variable domain is ETGVTQSPTHLIKTRGQQVTLRCSSQSGHNTVSWYQQALGQGPQFIFQYYREEENGRGNFPPRFSGLQFPNYSSELNVNALELDDSALYLCASKRGALNEQFFGPGTRLTVL.

The chain links TRBV6-5 to TRBJ1-2; D gene ambiguous. The germline V gene has CDR1 MNHEY and CDR2 SVGAGI. The CDR3 totals 14 residues. V was trimmed by 7 bases and J by 0 bases, leaving 12 bases between them. The CDR3 spells CASTEAPTNYGYTF. The CDR3 DNA reads TGTGCCAGCACAGAGGCCCCCACTAACTATGGCTACACCTTC.

This chain connects TRBV12-5 to TRBJ1-1; a weak D match, TRBD1 (6 bases). The length of the CDR3 is 15 residues. The V end was cut by 2 bases, the J end by 4 bases, with 14 bases between. Germline lookup yields CDR1 LGHNT and CDR2 FRNRAP. CDR3 protein: CASGLYTGRVTEAFF. DNA for the CDR3: TGTGCTAGTGGTTTGTATACAGGGAGAGTCACTGAAGCTTTCTTT.

This clone showed up just once. The chain couples TRBV5-4 to TRBJ2-1, with 12 bases that match TRBD2. Looked up from germline, CDR1 is SGHNT and CDR2 is YYREEE (reference sequence). The V gene end was trimmed by 4 bases and the J gene end by 7 bases; junction bases not matched to a gene: 6. The CDR3 consists of 15 residues. Written as DNA, the CDR3 is TGTGCCAGCAGCACTAGCGGGGGGACGGGAAATGAGCAGTTCTTC. It yields the protein CASSTSGGTGNEQFF.

The chain couples TRBV7-6 to TRBJ1-4; no clear D. Trimming stripped 5 bases from V and 1 base from J, with 14 bases between. Germline V gene lookup returns CDR1 SGHVS and CDR2 FNYEAQ. This CDR3 has 16 residues. The CDR3 DNA reads TGTGCCAGCAGCCAATCGACGGGGAGAACTAATGAAAAACTGTTTTTT. Translated: CASSQSTGRTNEKLFF.

The chain uses TRBV10-3 and TRBJ2-2; 9 nucleotides line up with TRBD2. J gave up 6 bases and V 4 bases, and 9 bases lay outside the gene matches. The CDR3 consists of 16 residues. Per germline, CDR1 ENHRY and CDR2 SYGVKD. The CDR3 bases are TGTGCCATCAGTGTCGGCGGGGGGGCCTGGGCCGGGGAGCTGTTTTTT. This sequence encodes CAISVGGGAWAGELFF.

The chain uses TRBV4-1 and TRBJ1-2; possible D gene TRBD1, 5 bases. The CDR3 sequence is 17 residues long. The V end was cut by 4 bases, the J end by 4 bases, with 22 bases between. The germline CDR1 and CDR2 sequences are MGHRA and YSYEKL. CDR3 loop: CASSPRVEGGILYGYTF. The DNA of the CDR3 is TGCGCCAGCAGCCCCAGGGTCGAGGGAGGGATACTCTATGGCTACACCTTC.

The chain is built from TRBV6-2 or TRBV6-3 and TRBJ1-2; TRBD1 aligns across 9 bases. The J segment lost 8 bases and the V segment lost 5 bases, leaving 9 bases of the junction unmatched. CDR1 is MNHEY, CDR2 SVGEGT, per germline. This CDR3 has 14 residues. The CDR3 coding sequence is TGTGCCAGCAGTGACAGGGGGACAAGACTCGGCTACACCTTC. Its translation is CASSDRGTRLGYTF.